This TCR beta chain was captured by sequencing in a study of blood T cells in healthy people across ages. The trim removed 2 bases at V and 6 bases at J, leaving 9 bases unmatched. The CDR3 runs to 15 residues. Germline CDR1 MNHEY, CDR2 SMNVEV (reference sequence). Next came a second PCR, run for about 6 to 12 cycles, which used a sample-barcoded 5' primer along with a J-beta primer mix. MiXCR, applied by TCRdb to the 5' RACE reads, yields one record per CDR3 protein. The table includes about 800,000 distinct CDR3 sequences, about half detected once. This clonotype was seen a few times. The sample was blood. This clonotype was obtained from a man aged 80 or over in good health. The chain uses TRBV27 and TRBJ1-2; 7 positions match TRBD1. CDR3 sequence (DNA): TGTGCCAGCAGTTTAAGGGAGGGGGCGGTTCATGGCTACACCTTC. Translating gives CASSLREGAVHGYTF.